This TCR beta chain is drawn from a study of blood T cell repertoires in COVID-19. For the study at large: COVID-19 samples collected from the United States, Italy and Spain covered acute and convalescent phases.

Looked up from germline, CDR1 is SEHNR and CDR2 is FQNEAQ (reference sequence). The CDR3 sequence is 14 residues long. V was clipped by 3 bases and J by 6 bases, with 12 bases between them. Using immunoSEQ multiplex PCR, the repertoire was profiled, and TCRdb retains in-frame clones only, with some absent. The sample comprises approximately 74,000 clones, roughly 80% of which are singletons, and 16% rests with the top ten. This sequence originates from a man in his sixties with acute or convalescent COVID-19. The sequenced sample consisted of peripheral blood. The chain uses TRBV7-9 and TRBJ1-5, with D possibly matching TRBD1 (5 bases). The CDR3 region has the DNA TGTGCCAGCAGCTTTGGGACTGTTACTCAGCCCCAGCATTTT. Translation gives CASSFGTVTQPQHF.